This T cell receptor beta chain came from a study of cytomegalovirus exposure and HLA in healthy donors. Study-wide findings and caveats: It was reported that TCR beta sequences correctly inferred the HLA-A and HLA-B alleles for most subjects.

Concerning this clone itself: The antigen remains undetermined.

Vbeta (60) and Jbeta (13) primers were used in the PCR. Profiling relied on immunoSEQ multiplex PCR, and the TCRdb table lists in-frame clones only, not all of them. The sample lists about 80,000 clones; around 62% were seen once. The CDR3 is made up of 14 amino acids. V was pared by 0 bases and J by 3 bases, with 9 bases between. Germline V gene data show CDR1 as SGDLS and CDR2 as YYNGEE. The receptor was isolated from a male donor in good health and CMV-seropositive. The genes are TRBV9 and TRBJ1-2, with D perhaps matching TRBD1 (6 bases). Sequenced: PBMCs. CDR3 amino acids: CASSVARTDYGYTF. CDR3 in DNA: TGTGCCAGCAGCGTAGCCCGGACAGACTATGGCTACACCTTC.